This T cell receptor (beta chain) was recorded in a study of blood T cell repertoires in COVID-19. Overall study context: Acute and convalescent COVID-19 specimens originated in the United States, Italy and Spain. Sources were T cells, B-cell-depleted T cells, or PBMCs; the material itself was cDNA or gDNA.

A Seattle source enrolled patients during active infection and followed them longitudinally. Clones were sequenced by immunoSEQ multiplex PCR, and TCRdb holds only the in-frame ones, with some missing. The repertoire holds 200,000 or so clones, with more than 85% as singletons. Germline loops: CDR1 MDHEN, CDR2 SYDVKM. Trimming took 6 bases from V and 6 from J, leaving 18 bases between them. This CDR3 is built from 16 residues. This receptor was obtained from a man aged 55 to 70 with COVID-19, enrolled during active disease. Sequencing was done on a sample of peripheral blood. The rearrangement joins TRBV28 to TRBJ1-6; D is perhaps TRBD1 (5 bases). As DNA, the CDR3 is TGTGCCAGCAGCCCCTCCCTGACAGTGACTAATTCACCCCTCCACTTT. Translated: CASSPSLTVTNSPLHF.